Below, 27 T cell receptor beta chains from the same sample are listed, as sequenced in a study of blood T cell repertoires in COVID-19 (TCRdb year 2020). Receptor libraries were prepared by the immunoSEQ multiplex PCR assay. Entries here come from immuneACCESS through TCRdb and include only in-frame sequences with V and J called. Some clones fail to appear in such tables; in the studies checked, an unresolved V gene covers under half of the shortfall, and the cause of the remainder is unknown. The sample profile shows fewer than 300,000 clones; about 88% of them were found once. 0.75% to 1% of the sample lies in the top ten. The sequencing sample was made of peripheral blood. Source of these receptors: a woman aged 40 to 49 who had recovered from COVID-19.

The CDR3 DNA is TGCAGCGTTGAAGATCGGGTCGGACAGGGGGCGCGGTTGGGAGGCTACACCTTC. This translates into CSVEDRVGQGARLGGYTF. The chain links TRBV29-1 to TRBJ1-2; 11 bases match TRBD1. The CDR3 runs to 18 residues. CDR1 and CDR2 from the germline V gene are SQVTM and ANQGSEA. Trimming took 0 bases from V and 8 from J; bases not matched to a gene: 17.

The chain uses TRBV21-1 and TRBJ2-3; the tabulated D call, TRBD2, remains unverified against the DNA. TRBV21-1 counts as a pseudogene. The length of the CDR3 is 18 residues. The CDR3 region has the DNA TGTGCCAGCAGCAAAGAGGGGCTAGCGGGAGGGCCAGGAGATACGCAGTATTTT. Amino acids: CASSKEGLAGGPGDTQYF.

This chain connects TRBV19 to TRBJ2-7, with D perhaps matching TRBD1 (5 bases). Per germline, CDR1 LNHDA and CDR2 SQIVND (reference sequence). Trimming shortened V by 6 bases and J by 1 base, and 16 bases separated the two germline ends. The CDR3 has 15 residues. CDR3 in DNA: TGTGCCAGTAGGCTTGTGGCAGGGCGGTCCTACGAGCAGTACTTC. Protein: CASRLVAGRSYEQYF.

This chain links TRBV6-6 with TRBJ1-4, with 9 bases fitting TRBD1. Trimming removed 5 bases from V and 2 bases from J; junction bases left unmatched: 9. In germline, CDR1 is MNHNY, CDR2 SVGAGI (reference sequence). The CDR3 extends over 17 amino acids. The CDR3 spells CASSPSGQGWTNEKLFF. The CDR3 DNA follows: TGTGCCAGCAGTCCGTCAGGACAGGGGTGGACTAATGAAAAACTGTTTTTT.

V gene TRBV28 combines with J gene TRBJ1-5; weak D call: TRBD1 (5 bases). From germline, CDR1 is MDHEN and CDR2 SYDVKM. The CDR3 covers 15 residues. Trimming took 10 bases from V and 5 from J, leaving 21 bases between them. This CDR3 is CAITPGPGRDQPQHF. As DNA, the CDR3 is TGTGCCATCACCCCTGGGCCGGGCAGGGATCAGCCCCAGCATTTT. Using reference TRBV28 and TRBJ1-5 for the parts outside the CDR3, the full variable domain is DVKVTQSSRYLVKRTGEKVFLECVQDMDHENMFWYRQDPGLGLRLIYFSYDVKMKEKGDIPEGYSVSREKKERFSLILESASTNQTSMYLCAITPGPGRDQPQHFGDGTRLSIL.

Turning to this clone: At one end the junction does not follow the germline gene, possibly because of a read error. This chain connects TRBV9 to TRBJ2-2; no clear D. In germline, CDR1 is SGDLS, CDR2 YYNGEE. This CDR3 comprises 14 residues. The CDR3 loop is CVSSVGPPPGELFF. CDR3 DNA sequence: TGTGTCAGCAGCGTAGGGCCTCCGCCCGGGGAGCTGTTTTTT.

V and J are TRBV7-2 and TRBJ2-3, with TRBD2 matching 8 bases. The ends lost 0 bases at V and 0 bases at J; junction bases unmatched: 2. The CDR3 loop spans 16 amino acids. Germline CDR1 reads SGHTA; CDR2 reads FQGNSA. CDR3 region: CASSLAGGRSTDTQYF. The CDR3 DNA is TGTGCCAGCAGCTTAGCGGGCGGGAGGAGCACAGATACGCAGTATTTT.

V and J are TRBV6-5 and TRBJ1-2; a possible D gene is TRBD1 (5 bases). Trimming pared 6 bases from V and 0 bases from J, leaving 8 bases between. This CDR3 has 13 amino acids. Germline values: CDR1 MNHEY, CDR2 SVGAGI. The CDR3: CASRGQTNYGYTF. The CDR3 coding sequence is TGTGCCAGCAGGGGGCAGACTAACTATGGCTACACCTTC.

The chain couples TRBV15 to TRBJ2-1; the D gene is possibly TRBD2 (5 bases). V was pared by 0 bases and J by 8 bases, with 17 bases between. Germline V CDR1 and CDR2: LNHNV, YYDKDF (reference sequence). This CDR3 region has 16 residues. The CDR3 DNA reads TGTGCCACCAGCAGAGATTGGTTTGGGAGCGGCCATGAGCAGTTCTTC. The encoded protein is CATSRDWFGSGHEQFF.

CDR3 protein: CATSTRTGGDFSNQPQHF. CDR3 DNA: TGTGCCACCAGCACCCGGACAGGGGGTGACTTTAGCAATCAGCCCCAGCATTTT. The chain links TRBV15 to TRBJ1-5, with TRBD1 identical over 10 bases. From germline, CDR1 is LNHNV and CDR2 YYDKDF (reference sequence). CDR3 length equals 18 residues. Trimming at V came to 4 bases and at J to 0 bases, leaving 9 bases not matched to a gene.

The V call is TRBV11-3, the J call TRBJ2-5, with TRBD2 as a possible D gene (6 bases). The CDR3 sequence is 15 residues long. V was pared by 1 base and J by 2 bases, with 11 bases between. Germline CDR1 and CDR2: SGHNT and YENEEA. The CDR3 DNA reads TGTGCCAGCAGCTTAGGGGGTAGCGGTCAAGAGACCCAGTACTTC. Translation: CASSLGGSGQETQYF.

The gene calls are TRBV20-1 and TRBJ1-2; TRBD1 is a possible D gene (5 bases). The CDR3 extends over 11 amino acids. Trimming took off 3 bases at V and 5 bases at J, with 7 bases between the two ends. CDR1 is DFQATT, CDR2 SNEGSKA, per germline (reference sequence). In DNA form, the CDR3 reads TGCAGTGCTAGCAGGGATTATGGCTACACCTTC. This translates into CSASRDYGYTF.

The chain combines TRBV27 with TRBJ2-3, with D unclear. V lost 2 bases and J 2 bases, leaving 17 bases between the germline ends. This CDR3 contains 17 residues. Germline assignment: CDR1 MNHEY and CDR2 SMNVEV (reference sequence). Written as DNA, the CDR3 is TGTGCCAGCAGTTTAAGTTGGGTAGCCTCTCTCACAGATACGCAGTATTTT. Its translation is CASSLSWVASLTDTQYF.

This sequence joins TRBV19 and TRBJ2-5; tentatively, D is TRBD2 (6 bases). The V end was cut by 5 bases, the J end by 9 bases, with 10 bases between. The CDR3 loop spans 11 amino acids. Germline V gene sequence: CDR1 LNHDA, CDR2 SQIVND (reference sequence). CDR3 region: CASSVGGAQYF. DNA for the CDR3: TGTGCCAGTAGTGTGGGGGGAGCCCAGTACTTC.

The genes are TRBV7-8 and TRBJ2-7; no reliable D call. Germline assignment: CDR1 SGHVS and CDR2 FQNEAQ. V gave up 2 bases and J gave up 0 bases, with 11 bases separating them. This CDR3 region has 15 residues. The CDR3 nucleotides are TGTGCCAGCAGCTTAACCAGCGACCCCTCCTACGAGCAGTACGTC. Translation gives CASSLTSDPSYEQYV.

This clone was counted a few times. The V and J genes are TRBV18 and TRBJ2-2, with a tentative D call TRBD2 (6 bases). The CDR3 has 15 amino acids. CDR1 KGHSH and CDR2 LQKENI come from the germline V gene. V shed 1 base and J shed 3 bases, with 9 bases lying between them. The CDR3 DNA reads TGTGCCAGCTCACCACTACCGGGAGACACCGGGGAGCTGTTTTTT. Amino acids: CASSPLPGDTGELFF.

The DNA for the CDR3 is TGTGCCAGCAGTGCTCAGTCGGGGGGCCCCAATCAGCCCCAGCATTTT. It encodes CASSAQSGGPNQPQHF. V and J are TRBV2 and TRBJ1-5; a weak D match, TRBD1 (6 bases). The V end lost 4 bases, the J end lost 3 bases, and 16 bases lay between the germline ends. This CDR3 contains 16 residues. CDR1 is SNHLY, CDR2 FYNNEI, per germline.

This clone was detected once. The chain combines TRBV18 with TRBJ1-1, with 11 nucleotides matching TRBD1. The germline V gene encodes CDR1 KGHSH and CDR2 LQKENI. J gave up 11 bases and V 1 base, and 9 bases lay outside the gene matches. This CDR3 contains 15 residues. The CDR3 nucleotides read TGTGCCAGCTCACCACGAGGACAGGGGGCGTTGGGGGCTTTCTTT. Amino acids: CASSPRGQGALGAFF.

The chain joins TRBV28 to TRBJ2-7, with 8 bases that match TRBD2. The germline V gene has CDR1 MDHEN and CDR2 SYDVKM. Trimming removed 6 bases from V and 3 bases from J; junction bases left unmatched: 10. This CDR3 contains 15 residues. CDR3 sequence reads: CASSGGGRAGYEQYF. The CDR3 coding sequence is TGTGCCAGCAGCGGGGGGGGCAGGGCCGGCTACGAGCAGTACTTC.

The genes are TRBV10-1 and TRBJ1-5, with D unresolved. The CDR3 loop spans 13 amino acids. Trimming shortened V by 0 bases and J by 7 bases, and 7 bases separated the two germline ends. Germline values: CDR1 WNHNN, CDR2 SYGVQD (reference sequence). This CDR3 is CASSESGRQPQHF. In DNA, the CDR3 is TGCGCCAGCAGTGAGTCGGGCAGGCAGCCCCAGCATTTT.

The chain joins TRBV5-1 to TRBJ1-4; perhaps TRBD1 as D (6 bases). The CDR3 contains 14 residues. Trimming removed 3 bases at V and 4 bases at J, with 10 bases between. Germline V gene data show CDR1 as SGHRS and CDR2 as YFSETQ. CDR3 loop: CASSSLQGNEKLFF. CDR3 DNA sequence: TGCGCCAGCAGCTCCCTACAGGGTAATGAAAAACTGTTTTTT.

DNA of the CDR3: TGTGCCAGCAGCGCTACAGGTATGAACACTGAAGCTTTCTTT. Its translation: CASSATGMNTEAFF. The V call is TRBV9, the J call TRBJ1-1, with D tentatively TRBD1 (5 bases). CDR1 and CDR2 from the germline V gene are SGDLS and YYNGEE. The germline V and J ends were trimmed by 3 bases and 0 bases, with 9 bases remaining between them. The CDR3 runs to 14 residues.

J is TRBJ2-7 and V is TRBV6-2 or TRBV6-3; 12 nucleotides line up with TRBD2. This CDR3 is 16 amino acids long. CDR1 and CDR2 (germline): MNHEY, SVGEGT. The trim removed 6 bases at V and 3 bases at J, leaving 9 bases unmatched. The CDR3 region has the DNA TGTGCCAGCAGCCAAGGACTAGCGGGACGGATCTACGAGCAGTACGTC. It encodes CASSQGLAGRIYEQYV.

The V call is TRBV6-5, the J call TRBJ1-1, with D tentatively TRBD1 (5 bases). In germline, CDR1 is MNHEY, CDR2 SVGAGI. Trimming took 7 bases from V and 5 from J, leaving 20 bases between them. The CDR3 loop spans 15 amino acids. CDR3: CASTRGWEVGTEAFF. DNA for the CDR3: TGTGCCAGCACCCGGGGGTGGGAGGTTGGTACTGAAGCTTTCTTT.

The chain couples TRBV6-2 or TRBV6-3 to TRBJ2-5, with D hard to call. The CDR3 has 12 residues. Deletions cut 2 bases from V and 12 bases from J, with 13 bases between. Per germline, CDR1 MNHEY and CDR2 SVGEGT. The CDR3 sequence: CASSYRASREYF. The CDR3 DNA reads TGTGCCAGCAGTTACCGCGCCAGCCGGGAGTACTTC.

The J gene is TRBJ1-2, the V gene TRBV6-5; D uncertain. The CDR3 has 12 residues. Looked up from germline, CDR1 is MNHEY and CDR2 is SVGAGI. V was clipped by 6 bases and J by 4 bases, with 9 bases between them. The CDR3 reads CASSPRPYGYTF. The CDR3 bases are TGTGCCAGCAGCCCCAGGCCCTATGGCTACACCTTC.

This clone was seen only once. The chain employs TRBV19 and TRBJ2-7; TRBD2 might be the D (6 bases). Germline V gene sequence: CDR1 LNHDA, CDR2 SQIVND (reference sequence). CDR3 length: 13 residues. V lost 6 bases, J lost 5 bases, and 14 bases lay in between. The DNA of the CDR3 is TGTGCCAGTAGACAAGTGGGGGGAAACGAGCAGTACTTC. The encoded protein is CASRQVGGNEQYF.